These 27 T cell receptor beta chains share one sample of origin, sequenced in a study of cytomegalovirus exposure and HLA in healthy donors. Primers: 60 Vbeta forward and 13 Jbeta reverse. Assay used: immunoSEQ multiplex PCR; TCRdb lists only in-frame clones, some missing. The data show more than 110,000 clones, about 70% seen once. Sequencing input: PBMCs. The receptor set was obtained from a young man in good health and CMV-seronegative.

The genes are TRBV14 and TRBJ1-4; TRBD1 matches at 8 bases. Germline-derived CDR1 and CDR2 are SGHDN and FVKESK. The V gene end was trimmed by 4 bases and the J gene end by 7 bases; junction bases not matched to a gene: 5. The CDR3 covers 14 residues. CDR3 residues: CASSRGQGTEKLFF. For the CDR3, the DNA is TGTGCCAGCAGCCGTGGACAGGGCACTGAAAAACTGTTTTTT. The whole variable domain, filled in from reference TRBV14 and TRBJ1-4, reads EAGVTQFPSHSVIEKGQTVTLRCDPISGHDNLYWYRRVMGKEIKFLLHFVKESKQDESGMPNNRFLAERTGGTYSTLKVQPAELEDSGVYFCASSRGQGTEKLFFGSGTQLSVL.

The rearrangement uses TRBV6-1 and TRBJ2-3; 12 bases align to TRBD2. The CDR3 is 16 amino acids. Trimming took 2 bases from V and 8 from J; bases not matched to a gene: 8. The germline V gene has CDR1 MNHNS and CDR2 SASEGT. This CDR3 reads CASSESLAGGPITQYF. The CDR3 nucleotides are TGTGCCAGCAGTGAATCTCTAGCGGGGGGGCCTATTACGCAGTATTTT.

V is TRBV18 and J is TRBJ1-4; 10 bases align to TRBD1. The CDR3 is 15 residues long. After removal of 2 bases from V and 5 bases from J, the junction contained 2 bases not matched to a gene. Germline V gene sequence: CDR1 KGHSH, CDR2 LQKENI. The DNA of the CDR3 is TGTGCCAGCTCACCAGGGACAGGGGAAAATGAAAAACTGTTTTTT. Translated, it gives CASSPGTGENEKLFF.

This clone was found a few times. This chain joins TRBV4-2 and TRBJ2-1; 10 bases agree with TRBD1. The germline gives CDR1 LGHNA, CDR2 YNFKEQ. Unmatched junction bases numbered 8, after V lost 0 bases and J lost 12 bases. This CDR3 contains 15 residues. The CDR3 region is CASSQDPGTGVRQFF. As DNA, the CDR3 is TGTGCCAGCAGCCAAGACCCCGGGACAGGGGTTCGGCAGTTCTTC.

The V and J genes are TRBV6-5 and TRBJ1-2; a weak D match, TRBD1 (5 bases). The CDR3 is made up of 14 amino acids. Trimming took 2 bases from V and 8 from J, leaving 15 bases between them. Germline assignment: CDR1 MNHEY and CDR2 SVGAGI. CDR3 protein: CASSYAGQGRGYTF. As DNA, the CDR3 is TGTGCCAGCAGTTACGCCGGGCAGGGAAGGGGCTACACCTTC.

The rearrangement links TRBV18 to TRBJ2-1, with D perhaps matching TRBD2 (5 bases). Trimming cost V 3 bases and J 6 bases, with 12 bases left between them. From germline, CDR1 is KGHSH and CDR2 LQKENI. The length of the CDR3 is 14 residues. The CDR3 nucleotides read TGTGCCAGCTCACCGGACCGGGGTGGCAATGAGCAGTTCTTC. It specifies CASSPDRGGNEQFF.

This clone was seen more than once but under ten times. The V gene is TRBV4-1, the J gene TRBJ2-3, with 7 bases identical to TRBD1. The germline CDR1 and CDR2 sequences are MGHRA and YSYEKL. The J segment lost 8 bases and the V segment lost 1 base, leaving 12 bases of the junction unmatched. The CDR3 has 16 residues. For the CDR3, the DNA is TGCGCCAGCAGCCAAGGAAGGGGGCGCAGTTTGGGTACGCAGTATTTT. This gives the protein CASSQGRGRSLGTQYF.

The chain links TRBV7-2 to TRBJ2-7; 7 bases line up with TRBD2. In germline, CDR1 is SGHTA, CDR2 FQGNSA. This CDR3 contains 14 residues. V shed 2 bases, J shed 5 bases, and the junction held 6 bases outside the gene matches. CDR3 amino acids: CASSLYGRADEQYF. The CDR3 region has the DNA TGTGCCAGCAGCTTATATGGGAGGGCTGACGAGCAGTACTTC.

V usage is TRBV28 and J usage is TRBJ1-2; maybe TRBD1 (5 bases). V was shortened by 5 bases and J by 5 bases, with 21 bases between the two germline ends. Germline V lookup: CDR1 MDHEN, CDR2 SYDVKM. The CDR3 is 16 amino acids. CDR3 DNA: TGTGCCAGCAGTCCTCTGGGGCCCGGAGGGCTTTATGGCTACACCTTC. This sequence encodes CASSPLGPGGLYGYTF.

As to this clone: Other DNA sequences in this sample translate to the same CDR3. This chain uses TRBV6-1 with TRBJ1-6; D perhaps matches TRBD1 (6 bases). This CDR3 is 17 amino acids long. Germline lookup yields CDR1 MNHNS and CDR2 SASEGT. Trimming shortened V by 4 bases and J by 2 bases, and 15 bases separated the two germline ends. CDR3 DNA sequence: TGTGCCAGCAGTGGCTACAGGGCACTCACCTATAATTCACCCCTCCACTTT. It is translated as CASSGYRALTYNSPLHF.

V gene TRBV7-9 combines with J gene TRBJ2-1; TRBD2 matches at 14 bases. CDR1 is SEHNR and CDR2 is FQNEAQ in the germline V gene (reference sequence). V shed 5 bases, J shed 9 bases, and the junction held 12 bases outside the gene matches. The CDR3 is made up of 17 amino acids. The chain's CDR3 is CASSPLGTSGRVGEQFF. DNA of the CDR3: TGTGCCAGCAGCCCCCTCGGGACTAGCGGGAGAGTTGGTGAGCAGTTCTTC.

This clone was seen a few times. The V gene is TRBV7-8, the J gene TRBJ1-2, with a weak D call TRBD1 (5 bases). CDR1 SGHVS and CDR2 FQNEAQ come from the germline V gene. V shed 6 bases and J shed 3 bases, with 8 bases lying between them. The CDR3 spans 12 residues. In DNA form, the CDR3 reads TGTGCCAGCAGGCGGGGGGACTATGGCTACACCTTC. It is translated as CASRRGDYGYTF.

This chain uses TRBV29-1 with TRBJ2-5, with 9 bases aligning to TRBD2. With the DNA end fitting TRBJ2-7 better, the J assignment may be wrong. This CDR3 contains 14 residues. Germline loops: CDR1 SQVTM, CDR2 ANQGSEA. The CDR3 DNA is TGCAGCGTTGAAGGGACTAGCGATTCCTACGAGCAGTACTTC. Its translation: CSVEGTSDSYEQYF.

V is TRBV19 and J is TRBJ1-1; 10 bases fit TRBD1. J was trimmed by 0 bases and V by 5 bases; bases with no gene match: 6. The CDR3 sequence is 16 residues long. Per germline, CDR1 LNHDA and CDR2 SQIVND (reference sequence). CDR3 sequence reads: CASSSPGQGMNTEAFF. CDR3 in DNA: TGTGCCAGTAGTTCTCCGGGACAGGGGATGAACACTGAAGCTTTCTTT.

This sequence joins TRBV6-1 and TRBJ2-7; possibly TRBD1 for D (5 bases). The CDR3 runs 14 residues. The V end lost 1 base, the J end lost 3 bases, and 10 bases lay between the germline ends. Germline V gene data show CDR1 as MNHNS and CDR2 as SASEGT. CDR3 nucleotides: TGTGCCAGCAGTGAAGGAGGTACAGGCTACGAGCAGTACTTC. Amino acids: CASSEGGTGYEQYF.

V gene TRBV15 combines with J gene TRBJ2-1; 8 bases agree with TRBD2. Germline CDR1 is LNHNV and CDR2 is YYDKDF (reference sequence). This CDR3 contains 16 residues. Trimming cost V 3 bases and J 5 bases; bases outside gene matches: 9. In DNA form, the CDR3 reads TGTGCCACCAGCAGGTCCAGCGGGAGAGGGGACAATGAGCAGTTCTTC. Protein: CATSRSSGRGDNEQFF.

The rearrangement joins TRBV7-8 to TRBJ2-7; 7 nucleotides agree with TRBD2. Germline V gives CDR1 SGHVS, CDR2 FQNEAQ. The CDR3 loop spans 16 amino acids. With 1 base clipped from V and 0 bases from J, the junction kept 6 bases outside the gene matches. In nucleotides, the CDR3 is TGTGCCAGCAGCTTAGACGGGGGGTCTACCTCCTACGAGCAGTACTTC. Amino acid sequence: CASSLDGGSTSYEQYF.

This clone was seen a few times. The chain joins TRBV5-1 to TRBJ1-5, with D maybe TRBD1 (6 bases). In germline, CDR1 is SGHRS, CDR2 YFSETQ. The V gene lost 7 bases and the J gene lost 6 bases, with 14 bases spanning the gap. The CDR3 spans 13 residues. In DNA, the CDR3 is TGCGCCAGCGTTGGGGGCGGCGGTCAGCCCCAGCATTTT. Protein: CASVGGGGQPQHF.

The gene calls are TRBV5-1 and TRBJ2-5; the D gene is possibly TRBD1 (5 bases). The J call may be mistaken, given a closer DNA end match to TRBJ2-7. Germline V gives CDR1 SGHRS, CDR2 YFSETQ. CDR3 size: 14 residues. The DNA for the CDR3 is TGCGCCAGCAGCTTGGGGGGCAGTCCCTACGAGCAGTACTTC. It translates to CASSLGGSPYEQYF.

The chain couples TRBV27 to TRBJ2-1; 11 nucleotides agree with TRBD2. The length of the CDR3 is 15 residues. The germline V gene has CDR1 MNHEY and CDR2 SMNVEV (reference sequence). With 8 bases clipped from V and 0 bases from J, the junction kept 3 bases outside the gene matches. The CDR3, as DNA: TGTGCCAGCCGACTAGCGGGGAGCTCCTACAATGAGCAGTTCTTC. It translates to CASRLAGSSYNEQFF.

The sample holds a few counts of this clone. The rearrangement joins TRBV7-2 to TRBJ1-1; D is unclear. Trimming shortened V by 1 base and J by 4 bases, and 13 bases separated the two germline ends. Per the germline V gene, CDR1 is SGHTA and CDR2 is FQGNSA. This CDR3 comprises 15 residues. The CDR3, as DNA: TGTGCCAGCAGCTTAGTAGCATCTACCAGCACTGAAGCTTTCTTT. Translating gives CASSLVASTSTEAFF.

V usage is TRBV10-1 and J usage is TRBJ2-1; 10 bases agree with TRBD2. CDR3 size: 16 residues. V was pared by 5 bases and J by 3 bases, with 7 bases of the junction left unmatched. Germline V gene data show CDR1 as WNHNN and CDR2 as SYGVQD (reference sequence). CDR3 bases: TGCGCCAGCAGTCCGTCTAGCGGGGGCCACTACAATGAGCAGTTCTTC. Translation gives CASSPSSGGHYNEQFF.

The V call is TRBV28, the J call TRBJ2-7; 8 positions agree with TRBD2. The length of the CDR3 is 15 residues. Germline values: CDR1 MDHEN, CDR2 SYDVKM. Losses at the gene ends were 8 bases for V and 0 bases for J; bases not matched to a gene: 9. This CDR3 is CASCSGTTSSYEQYF. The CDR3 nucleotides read TGTGCCAGCTGTAGCGGGACCACCTCCTCCTACGAGCAGTACTTC.

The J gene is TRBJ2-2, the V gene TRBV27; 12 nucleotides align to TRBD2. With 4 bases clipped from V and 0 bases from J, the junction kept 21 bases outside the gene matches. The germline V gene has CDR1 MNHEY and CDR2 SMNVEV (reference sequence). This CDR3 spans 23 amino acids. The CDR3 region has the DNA TGTGCCAGCAGTTCACACCCCACTCGCCGACTAGCGGGGGTAAACGCGAACACCGGGGAGCTGTTTTTT. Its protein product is CASSSHPTRRLAGVNANTGELFF.

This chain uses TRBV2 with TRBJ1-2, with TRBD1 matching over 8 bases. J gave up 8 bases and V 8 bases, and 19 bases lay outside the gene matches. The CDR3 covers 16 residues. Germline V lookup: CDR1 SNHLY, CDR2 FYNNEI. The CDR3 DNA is TGTGCCAGCGGTGTCCCAGACAGACAGGGGCGGGCGGGCTACACCTTC. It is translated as CASGVPDRQGRAGYTF.

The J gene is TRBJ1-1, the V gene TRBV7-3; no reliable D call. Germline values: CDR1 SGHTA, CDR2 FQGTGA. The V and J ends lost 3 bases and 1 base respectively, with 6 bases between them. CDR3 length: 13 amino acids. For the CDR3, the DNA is TGTGCCAGCAGCTTTTCAGGGAACACTGAAGCTTTCTTT. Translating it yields CASSFSGNTEAFF.

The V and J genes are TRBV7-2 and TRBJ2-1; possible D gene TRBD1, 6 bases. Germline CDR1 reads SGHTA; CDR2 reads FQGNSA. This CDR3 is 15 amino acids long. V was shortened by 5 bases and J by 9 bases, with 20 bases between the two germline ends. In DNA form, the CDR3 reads TGTGCCAGCAGCCCAGGGGCAGGCAAAAGGGGTGAGCAGTTCTTC. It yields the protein CASSPGAGKRGEQFF.